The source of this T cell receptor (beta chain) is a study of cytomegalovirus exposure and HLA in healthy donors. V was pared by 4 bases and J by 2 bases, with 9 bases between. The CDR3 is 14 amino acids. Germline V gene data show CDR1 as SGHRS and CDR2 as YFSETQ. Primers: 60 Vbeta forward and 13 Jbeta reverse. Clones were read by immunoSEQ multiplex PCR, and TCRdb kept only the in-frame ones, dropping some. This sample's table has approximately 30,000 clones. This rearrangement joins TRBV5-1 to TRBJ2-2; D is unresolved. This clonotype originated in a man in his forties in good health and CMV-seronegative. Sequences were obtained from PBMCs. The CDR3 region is CASSPRGNTGELFF. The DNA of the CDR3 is TGCGCCAGCAGCCCACGCGGAAACACCGGGGAGCTGTTTTTT.